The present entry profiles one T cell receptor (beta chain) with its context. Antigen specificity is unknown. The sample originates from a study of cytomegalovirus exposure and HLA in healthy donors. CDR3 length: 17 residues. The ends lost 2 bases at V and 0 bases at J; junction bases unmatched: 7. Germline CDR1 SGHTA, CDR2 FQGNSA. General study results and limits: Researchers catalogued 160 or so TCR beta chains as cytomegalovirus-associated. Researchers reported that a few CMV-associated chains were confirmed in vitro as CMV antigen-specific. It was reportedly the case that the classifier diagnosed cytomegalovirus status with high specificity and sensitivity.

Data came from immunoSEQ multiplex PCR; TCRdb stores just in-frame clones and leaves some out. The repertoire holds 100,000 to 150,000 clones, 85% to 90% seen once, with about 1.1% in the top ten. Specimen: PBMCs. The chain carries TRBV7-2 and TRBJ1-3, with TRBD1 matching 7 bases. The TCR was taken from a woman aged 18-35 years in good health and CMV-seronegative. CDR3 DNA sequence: TGTGCCAGCAGCTTACAGGGGGGTAAAAACTCTGGAAACACCATATATTTT. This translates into CASSLQGGKNSGNTIYF.